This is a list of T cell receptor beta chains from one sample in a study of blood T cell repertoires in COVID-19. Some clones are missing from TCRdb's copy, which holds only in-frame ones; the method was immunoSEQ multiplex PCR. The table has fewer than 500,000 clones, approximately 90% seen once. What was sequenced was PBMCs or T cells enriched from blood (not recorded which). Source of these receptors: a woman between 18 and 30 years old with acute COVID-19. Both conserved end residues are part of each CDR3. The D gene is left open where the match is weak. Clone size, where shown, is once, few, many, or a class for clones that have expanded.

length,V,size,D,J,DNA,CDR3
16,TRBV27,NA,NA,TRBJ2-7,TGTGCCAGCAGTTTATTTCGCTTTGGCAACTCCTACGAGCAGTACTTC,CASSLFRFGNSYEQYF
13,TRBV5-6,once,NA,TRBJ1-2,TGTGCCAGCAGCTTTGTAGTAGGGGATGGCTACACCTTC,CASSFVVGDGYTF
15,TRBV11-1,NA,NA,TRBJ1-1,TGTGCCAGCAGCTTAGGAACAGGCGTGAACACTGAAGCTTTCTTT,CASSLGTGVNTEAFF
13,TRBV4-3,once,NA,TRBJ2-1,TGCGCCAGCAGCCAAGCTCGAGCGGATGAGCAGTTCTTC,CASSQARADEQFF
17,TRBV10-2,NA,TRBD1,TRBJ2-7,TGCGCCAGCAGTTCCTTCTTGTGGGACAGTGGATCCTACGAGCAGTACTTC,CASSSFLWDSGSYEQYF
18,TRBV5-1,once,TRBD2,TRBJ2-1,TGCGCCAGCAGCTTAGGGTGGATCGCGGGGGGTGCCTACAATGAGCAGTTCTTC,CASSLGWIAGGAYNEQFF
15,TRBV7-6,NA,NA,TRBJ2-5,TGTGCCAGCAGCTTAGGTAACAGGGTGGAAGAGACCCAGTACTTC,CASSLGNRVEETQYF
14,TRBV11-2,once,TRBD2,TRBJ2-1,TGTGCCAGCAGCTCAAACAGGCGCGGGGGTGAGCAGTTCTTC,CASSSNRRGGEQFF
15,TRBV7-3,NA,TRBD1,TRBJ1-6,TGTGCCAGCAGCCTTACGACAGGGAGAAATTCACCCCTCCACTTT,CASSLTTGRNSPLHF
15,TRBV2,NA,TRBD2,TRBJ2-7,TGTGCCAGCAGAGCTACTAGCGGGGGGACCTACGAGCAGTACTTC,CASRATSGGTYEQYF
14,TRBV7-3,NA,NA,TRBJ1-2,TGTGCCAGCAGCTTCAGGGGATTCGGGAATGGCTACACCTTC,CASSFRGFGNGYTF
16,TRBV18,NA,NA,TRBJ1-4,TGTGCCAGCTCACCTAGAGAGGGAGCAACTAATGAAAAACTGTTTTTT,CASSPREGATNEKLFF
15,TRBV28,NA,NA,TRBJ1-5,TGTGCCAGCAGTCTTATGTCCGGTACTAATCAGCCCCAGCATTTT,CASSLMSGTNQPQHF
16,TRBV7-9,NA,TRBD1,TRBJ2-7,TGTGCCAGCAGCTCCCCAAGGGACAGGGCACGCTACGAGCAGTACTTC,CASSSPRDRARYEQYF
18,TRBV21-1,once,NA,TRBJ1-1,TGTGCCAGCAGCAAAGTTAGGACAAGCCAGGAAGGGGCCACTGAAGCTTTCTTT,CASSKVRTSQEGATEAFF
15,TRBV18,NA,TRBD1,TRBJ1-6,TGTGCCAGCGCCCCGGGACAGGGGATAAATTCACCCCTCCACTTT,CASAPGQGINSPLHF
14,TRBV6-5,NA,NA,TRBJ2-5,TGTGCCAGCAGTTACTCGTTCACATCGGAGACCCAGTACTTC,CASSYSFTSETQYF
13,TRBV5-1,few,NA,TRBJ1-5,TGCGCCAGCAGCTTAACTTCGGGACAGCCCCAGCATTTT,CASSLTSGQPQHF
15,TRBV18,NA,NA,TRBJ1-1,TGTGCCAGCTCACCGGGAGGGTACAGTTACACTGAAGCTTTCTTT,CASSPGGYSYTEAFF
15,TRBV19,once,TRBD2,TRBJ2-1,TGTGCCAGTAGTATCAATCGGGGGGGCCTCAATGAGCAGTTCTTC,CASSINRGGLNEQFF
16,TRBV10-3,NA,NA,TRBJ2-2,TGTGCCATCAGTGAGTCGGGACACTCGAACACCGGGGAGCTGTTTTTT,CAISESGHSNTGELFF
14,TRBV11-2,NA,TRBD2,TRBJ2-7,TGTGCCAGCAGCTTTGGGACTAGTCCCTACGAGCAGTACTTC,CASSFGTSPYEQYF
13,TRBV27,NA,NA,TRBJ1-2,TGTGCCAGCAGTTCGGTAGCTACCTATGGCTACACCTTC,CASSSVATYGYTF
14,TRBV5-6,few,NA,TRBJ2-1,TGTGCCAGCAGGAGGCCGAGCTCCTACAATGAGCAGTTCTTC,CASRRPSSYNEQFF
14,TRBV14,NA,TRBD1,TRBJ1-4,TGTGCCAGCAGCCCTGGTTTGGTCGGGACAGCCCCATTTTTT,CASSPGLVGTAPFF
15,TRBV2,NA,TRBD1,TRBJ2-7,TGTGCCAGCAGTTCCTCGGGACAGGGAAACTACGAGCAGTACTTC,CASSSSGQGNYEQYF
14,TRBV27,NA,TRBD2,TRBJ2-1,TGTGCCAGCAGTTCCCCGGGGGGGCTTAATGAGCAGTTCTTC,CASSSPGGLNEQFF
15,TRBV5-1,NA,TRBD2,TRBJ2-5,TGCGCCAGCAGCTTGTTGCTAGGGGAGGGGGAGACCCAGTACTTC,CASSLLLGEGETQYF
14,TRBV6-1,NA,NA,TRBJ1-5,TGTGCCAGCAGTGACCGAGGCAGCAATCAGCCCCAGCATTTT,CASSDRGSNQPQHF
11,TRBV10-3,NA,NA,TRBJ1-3,TGTGCCTGCGGCCGTGAAAACACCATATATTTT,CACGRENTIYF
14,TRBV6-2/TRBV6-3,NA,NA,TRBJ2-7,TGTGCCAGCAGTTACTCCCGGCAGGACTACGAGCAGTACTTC,CASSYSRQDYEQYF
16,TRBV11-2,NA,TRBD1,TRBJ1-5,TGTGCCAGCACCCAAACAGGGGGCCGAAGCAATCAGCCCCAGCATTTT,CASTQTGGRSNQPQHF
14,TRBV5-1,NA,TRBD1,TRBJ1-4,TGCGCCAGCAGCTTGGGACAGGGTGGTGAAAAACTGTTTTTT,CASSLGQGGEKLFF
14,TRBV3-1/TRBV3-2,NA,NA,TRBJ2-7,TGTGCCAGCAGCCAAGAAAGCAGGGCCCACGAGCAGTACTTC,CASSQESRAHEQYF
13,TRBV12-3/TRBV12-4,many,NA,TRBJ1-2,TGTGCCAGCAGTTTATTAGAAAACTATGGCTACACCTTC,CASSLLENYGYTF
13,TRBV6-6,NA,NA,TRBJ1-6,TGTGCCAGCAGGCGACGCGAGAATTCACCCCTCCACTTT,CASRRRENSPLHF
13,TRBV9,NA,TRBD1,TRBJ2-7,TGTGCCAGCAGCGTGGACAGGGTCTACGAGCAGTACTTC,CASSVDRVYEQYF
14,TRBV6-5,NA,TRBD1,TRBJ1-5,TGTGCCAGCAGCCTGGGACAGACCGATCAGCCCCAGCATTTT,CASSLGQTDQPQHF
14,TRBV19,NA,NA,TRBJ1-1,TGTGCCAGTAGTGCCCGACAGGTGTACACTGAAGCTTTCTTT,CASSARQVYTEAFF
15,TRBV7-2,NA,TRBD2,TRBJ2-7,TGTGCCAGCAGCTTAGAAGCGGGGTCTTCCTACGAGCAGTACTTC,CASSLEAGSSYEQYF
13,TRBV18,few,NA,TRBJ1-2,TGTGCCAGCTCACCCCCCGACAGATATGGCTACACCTTC,CASSPPDRYGYTF
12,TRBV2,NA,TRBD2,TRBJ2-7,TGTGCCAGTAGCGGGGAGGGCCACGAGCAGTACTTC,CASSGEGHEQYF
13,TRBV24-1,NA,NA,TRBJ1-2,TGTGCCACCAGTGATGGCGGTAACTATGGCTACACCTTC,CATSDGGNYGYTF
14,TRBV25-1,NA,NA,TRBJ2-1,TGTGCCAGCAGTGATTGGTCTAGCCTCAATGAGCAGTTCTTC,CASSDWSSLNEQFF
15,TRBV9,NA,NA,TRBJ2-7,TGTGCCAGCAGCGAGGGGACTTTGGGCTCCTACGAGCAGTACTTC,CASSEGTLGSYEQYF